These T cell receptor beta chains were read from a single sample in a study of PD-1 blockade in classical Hodgkin lymphoma. Assay: immunoSEQ multiplex PCR; the TCRdb copy retains only in-frame clones and omits some. The sample gives more than 10,000 clones, about four fifths of which show up once; approximately 39% is in the top ten. Sample: CD8+ T cells from blood, taken at baseline. Receptors were obtained from a human donor with classical Hodgkin lymphoma. Each CDR3 is given with its conserved first and last residue. Part of the rows lack a size; the others show once, few, many or a class for expanded clones.

TRBV11-2,few,CASSLGGAGLQFF
TRBV5-6,-,CASSLGANKNIQYF
TRBV11-2,-,CASSLAPSPGHVNTEAFF
TRBV20-1,-,CSARGPSEQYF
TRBV5-6,-,CASRPRQGSRETQYF
TRBV5-1,-,CASSSDRVLTEAFF
TRBV19,-,CASSILYRGLVTDTQYF
TRBV30,-,CAWGAYGYTF
TRBV6-4,once,CASSVGSESGELFF
TRBV11-3,medium-sized,CASSRTGSDEQYF
TRBV6-4,-,CASSDSEGRYTGELFF
TRBV2,few,CASSPGTGGSKNIQYF
TRBV2,-,CASRLYSTGEAFF
TRBV19,once,CASSTRTVNEEQYF
TRBV15,once,CATSRDRDSGGEQYF
TRBV28,-,CASSSDLRVDRVNYEQYF
TRBV9,-,CASSSDGYGYTF
TRBV15,-,CATSPGRGFNYGYTF
TRBV13,-,CASSVSGTGVYEQYF
TRBV6-5,once,CASSLDRATDTQYF
TRBV27,-,CASSWGQGSYEQYF
TRBV19,-,CASSLSGEQFF
TRBV19,-,CASSMVGRVEQYF
TRBV18,-,CASSSVRIGSQETQYF
TRBV4-1,-,CASSQVFARNTEAFF
TRBV6-6,few,CASGGITEAFF
TRBV7-8,-,CASSSGLAGRRETQYF
TRBV6-5,-,CASSYNRATYEQYF